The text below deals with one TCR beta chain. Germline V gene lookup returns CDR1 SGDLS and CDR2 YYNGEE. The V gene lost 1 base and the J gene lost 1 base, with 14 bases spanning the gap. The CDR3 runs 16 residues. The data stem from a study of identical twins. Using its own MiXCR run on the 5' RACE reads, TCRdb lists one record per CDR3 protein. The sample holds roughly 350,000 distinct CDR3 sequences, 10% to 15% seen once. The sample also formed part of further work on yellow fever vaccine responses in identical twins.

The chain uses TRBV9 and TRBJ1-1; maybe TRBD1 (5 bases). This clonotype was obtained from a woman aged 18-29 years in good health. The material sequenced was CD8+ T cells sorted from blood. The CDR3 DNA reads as TGTGCCAGCAGCGTATATTCAGGGTTCGGGAACACTGAAGCTTTCTTT. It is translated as CASSVYSGFGNTEAFF.